This T cell receptor (beta chain) comes out of a study of cytomegalovirus exposure and HLA in healthy donors. Researchers ran the PCR with 60 Vbeta and 13 Jbeta primers. This table comes from immunoSEQ multiplex PCR, and its TCRdb copy is limited to in-frame clones, with some not included. Here the sample spans about 68,000 clones, approximately 75% being singletons. Material for sequencing was PBMCs. The clonotype originates from a human donor in good health.

CDR3 protein: CASSWDSMSNTGELFF. CDR3 nucleotide sequence: TGTGCCAGTAGCTGGGACAGTATGTCCAACACCGGGGAGCTGTTTTTT. The chain combines TRBV19 with TRBJ2-2, with 7 bases lining up with TRBD1. This CDR3 region has 16 residues. Losses at the gene ends were 6 bases for V and 2 bases for J; bases not matched to a gene: 9. Looked up from germline, CDR1 is LNHDA and CDR2 is SQIVND (reference sequence).